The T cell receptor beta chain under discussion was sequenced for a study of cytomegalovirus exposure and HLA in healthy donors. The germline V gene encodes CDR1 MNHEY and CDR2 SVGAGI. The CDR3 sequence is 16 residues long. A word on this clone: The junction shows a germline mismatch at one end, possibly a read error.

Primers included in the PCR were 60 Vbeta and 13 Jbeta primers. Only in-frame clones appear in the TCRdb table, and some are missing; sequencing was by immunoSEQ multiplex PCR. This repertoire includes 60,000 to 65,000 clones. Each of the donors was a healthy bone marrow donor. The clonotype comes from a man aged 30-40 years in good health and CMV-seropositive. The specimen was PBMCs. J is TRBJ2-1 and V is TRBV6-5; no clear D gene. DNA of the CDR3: TGTGCCAGCAGTTACTCCTTGGCACGCTCCGACAATGAGCAGTTCTTC. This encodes CASSYSLARSDNEQFF.